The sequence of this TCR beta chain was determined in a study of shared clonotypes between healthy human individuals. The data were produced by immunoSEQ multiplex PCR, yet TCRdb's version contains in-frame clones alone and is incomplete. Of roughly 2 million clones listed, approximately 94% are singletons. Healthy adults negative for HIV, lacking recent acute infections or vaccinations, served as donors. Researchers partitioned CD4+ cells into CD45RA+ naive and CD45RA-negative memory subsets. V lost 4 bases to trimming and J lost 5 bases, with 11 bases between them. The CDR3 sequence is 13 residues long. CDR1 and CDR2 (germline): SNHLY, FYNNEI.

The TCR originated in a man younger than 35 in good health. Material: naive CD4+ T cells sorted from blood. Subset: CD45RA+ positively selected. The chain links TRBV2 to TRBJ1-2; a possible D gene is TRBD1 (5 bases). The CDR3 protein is CASSVDTVYGYTF. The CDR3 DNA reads TGTGCCAGCAGTGTGGACACGGTTTATGGCTACACCTTC.